This TCR beta chain derives from a study of TIL therapy for anti-PD-1-resistant metastatic lung cancer. Study in general: Tumors were harvested before any PD-1/PD-L1 blockade. Overall study findings and caveats: The cohort had more treatment-naive, never-smoker and oncogene-addicted patients than typical.

The immunoSEQ assay was v3. The assay was immunoSEQ multiplex PCR, and TCRdb's table has in-frame clones only and misses some. This table holds around 15,000 clones, about 82% found once. Comments on this clone: Its target is unknown.

The germline CDR1 and CDR2 sequences are MNHEY and SVGAGI. The CDR3 is 13 residues long. Trimming pared 6 bases from V and 2 bases from J, leaving 9 bases between. The sample's time point: pre-treatment sample, taken before nivolumab and TIL therapy. Enrollment ran from 2017 to early 2020. Sequencing was performed on blood, taken at baseline. V usage is TRBV6-5 and J usage is TRBJ2-3, with unresolved D. The TCR comes from a person aged 25-85 years with non-small cell lung cancer. CDR3: CASRPLNTDTQYF. The CDR3 nucleotides are TGTGCCAGCAGGCCCCTAAACACAGATACGCAGTATTTT.